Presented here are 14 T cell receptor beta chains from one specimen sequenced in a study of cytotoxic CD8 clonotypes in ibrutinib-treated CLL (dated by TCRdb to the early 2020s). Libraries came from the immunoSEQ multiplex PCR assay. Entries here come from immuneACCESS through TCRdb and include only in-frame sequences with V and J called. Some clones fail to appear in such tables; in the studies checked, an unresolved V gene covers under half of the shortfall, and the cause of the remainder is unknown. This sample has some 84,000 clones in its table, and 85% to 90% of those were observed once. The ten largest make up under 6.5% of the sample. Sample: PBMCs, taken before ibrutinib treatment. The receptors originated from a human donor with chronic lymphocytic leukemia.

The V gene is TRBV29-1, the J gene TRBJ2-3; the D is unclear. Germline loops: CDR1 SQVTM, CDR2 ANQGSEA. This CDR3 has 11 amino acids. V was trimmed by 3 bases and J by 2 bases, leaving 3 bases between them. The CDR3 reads CSVEFTDTQYF. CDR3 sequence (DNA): TGCAGCGTTGAGTTCACAGATACGCAGTATTTT.

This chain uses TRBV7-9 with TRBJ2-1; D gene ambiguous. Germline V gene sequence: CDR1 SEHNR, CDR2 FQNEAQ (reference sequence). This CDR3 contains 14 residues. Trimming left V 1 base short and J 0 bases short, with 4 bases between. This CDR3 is CASSLGSSYNEQFF. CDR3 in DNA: TGTGCCAGCAGCTTAGGGAGCTCCTACAATGAGCAGTTCTTC.

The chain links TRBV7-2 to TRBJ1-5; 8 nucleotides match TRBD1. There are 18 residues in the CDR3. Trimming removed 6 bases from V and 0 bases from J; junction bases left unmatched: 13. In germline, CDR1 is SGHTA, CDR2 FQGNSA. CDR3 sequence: CASSARTGLFDSNQPQHF. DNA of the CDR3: TGTGCCAGCAGTGCCCGGACAGGGTTATTCGATAGCAATCAGCCCCAGCATTTT.

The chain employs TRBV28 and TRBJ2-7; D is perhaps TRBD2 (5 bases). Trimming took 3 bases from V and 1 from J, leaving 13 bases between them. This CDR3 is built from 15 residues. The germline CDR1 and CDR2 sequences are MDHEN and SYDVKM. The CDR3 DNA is TGTGCCAGCAGTTTCGCCTCGTCGGGATCCTACGAGCAGTACTTC. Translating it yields CASSFASSGSYEQYF.

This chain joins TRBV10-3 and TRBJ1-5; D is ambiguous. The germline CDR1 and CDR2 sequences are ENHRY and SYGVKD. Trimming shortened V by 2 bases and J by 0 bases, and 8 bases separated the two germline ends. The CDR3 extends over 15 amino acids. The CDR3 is CAISESIHSNQPQHF. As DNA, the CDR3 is TGTGCCATCAGTGAGAGTATCCATAGCAATCAGCCCCAGCATTTT.

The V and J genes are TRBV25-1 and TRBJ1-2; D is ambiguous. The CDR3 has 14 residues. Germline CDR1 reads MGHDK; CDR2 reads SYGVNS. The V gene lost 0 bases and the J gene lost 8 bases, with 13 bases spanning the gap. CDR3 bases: TGTGCCAGCAGTGAATATCCGGAGGGCGGGGGCTACACCTTC. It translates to CASSEYPEGGGYTF.

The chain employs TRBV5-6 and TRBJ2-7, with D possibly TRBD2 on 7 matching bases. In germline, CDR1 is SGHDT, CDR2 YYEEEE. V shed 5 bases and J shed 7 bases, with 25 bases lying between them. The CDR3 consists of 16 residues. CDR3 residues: CASSPGGGSFPREQYF. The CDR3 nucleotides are TGTGCCAGCAGTCCCGGGGGCGGGAGCTTCCCCCGGGAGCAGTACTTC.

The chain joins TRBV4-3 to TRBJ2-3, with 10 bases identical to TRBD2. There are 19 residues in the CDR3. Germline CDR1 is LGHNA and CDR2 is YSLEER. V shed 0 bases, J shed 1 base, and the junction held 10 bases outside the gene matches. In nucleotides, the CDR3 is TGCGCCAGCAGCCAAGATTTAGCTAGCGGGAGCCCAGGCACAGATACGCAGTATTTT. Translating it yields CASSQDLASGSPGTDTQYF.

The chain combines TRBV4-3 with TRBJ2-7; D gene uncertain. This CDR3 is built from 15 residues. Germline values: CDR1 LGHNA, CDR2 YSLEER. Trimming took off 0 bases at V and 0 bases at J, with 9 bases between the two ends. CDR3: CASSQDWAYSYEQYF. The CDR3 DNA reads TGCGCCAGCAGCCAAGATTGGGCGTACTCCTACGAGCAGTACTTC.

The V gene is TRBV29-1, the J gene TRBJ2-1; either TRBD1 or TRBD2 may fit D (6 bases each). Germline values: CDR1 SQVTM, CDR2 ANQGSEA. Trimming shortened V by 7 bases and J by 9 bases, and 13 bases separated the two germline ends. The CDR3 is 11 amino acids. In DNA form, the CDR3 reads TGCAGCGCCAACCCGGGGGCTGAGCAGTTCTTC. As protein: CSANPGAEQFF.

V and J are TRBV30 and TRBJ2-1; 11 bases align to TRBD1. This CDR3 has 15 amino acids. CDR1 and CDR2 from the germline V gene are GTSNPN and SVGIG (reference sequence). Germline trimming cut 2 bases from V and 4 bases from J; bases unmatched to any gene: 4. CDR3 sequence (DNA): TGTGCCTGGAGTTTGGGACAGGGGGTGTACAATGAGCAGTTCTTC. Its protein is CAWSLGQGVYNEQFF.

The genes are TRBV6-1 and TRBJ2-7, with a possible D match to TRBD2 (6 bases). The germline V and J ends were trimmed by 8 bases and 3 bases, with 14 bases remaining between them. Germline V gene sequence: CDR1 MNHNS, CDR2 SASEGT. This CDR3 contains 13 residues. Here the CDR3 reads CASLRDLRYEQYF. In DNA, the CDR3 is TGTGCCAGCCTCCGGGACTTGCGCTACGAGCAGTACTTC.

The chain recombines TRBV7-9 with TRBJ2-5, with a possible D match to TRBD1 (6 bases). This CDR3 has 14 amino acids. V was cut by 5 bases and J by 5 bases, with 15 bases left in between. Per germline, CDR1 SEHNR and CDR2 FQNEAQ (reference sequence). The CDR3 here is CASSPKTGGETQYF. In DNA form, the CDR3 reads TGTGCCAGCAGCCCCAAGACAGGTGGGGAGACCCAGTACTTC.

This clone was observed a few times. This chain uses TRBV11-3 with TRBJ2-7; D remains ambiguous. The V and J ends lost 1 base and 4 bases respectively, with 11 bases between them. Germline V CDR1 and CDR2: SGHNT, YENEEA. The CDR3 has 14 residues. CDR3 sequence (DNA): TGTGCCAGCAGCTTAGGTGCCGAATATTACGAGCAGTACTTC. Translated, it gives CASSLGAEYYEQYF.